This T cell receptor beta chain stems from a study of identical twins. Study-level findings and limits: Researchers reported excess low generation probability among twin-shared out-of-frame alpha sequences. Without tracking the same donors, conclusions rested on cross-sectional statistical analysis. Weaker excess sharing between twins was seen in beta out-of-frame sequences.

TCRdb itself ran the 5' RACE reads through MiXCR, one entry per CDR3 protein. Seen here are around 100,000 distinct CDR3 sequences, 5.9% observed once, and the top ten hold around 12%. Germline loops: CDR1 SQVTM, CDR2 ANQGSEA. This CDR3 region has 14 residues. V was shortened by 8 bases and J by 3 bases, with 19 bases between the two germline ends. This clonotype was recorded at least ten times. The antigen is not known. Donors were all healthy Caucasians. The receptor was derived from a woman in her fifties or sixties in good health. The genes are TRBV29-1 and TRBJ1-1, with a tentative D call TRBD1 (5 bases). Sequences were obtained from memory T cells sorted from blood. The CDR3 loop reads CSSAGGAGDTEAFF. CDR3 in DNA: TGCAGCTCGGCGGGAGGGGCGGGCGACACTGAAGCTTTCTTT.